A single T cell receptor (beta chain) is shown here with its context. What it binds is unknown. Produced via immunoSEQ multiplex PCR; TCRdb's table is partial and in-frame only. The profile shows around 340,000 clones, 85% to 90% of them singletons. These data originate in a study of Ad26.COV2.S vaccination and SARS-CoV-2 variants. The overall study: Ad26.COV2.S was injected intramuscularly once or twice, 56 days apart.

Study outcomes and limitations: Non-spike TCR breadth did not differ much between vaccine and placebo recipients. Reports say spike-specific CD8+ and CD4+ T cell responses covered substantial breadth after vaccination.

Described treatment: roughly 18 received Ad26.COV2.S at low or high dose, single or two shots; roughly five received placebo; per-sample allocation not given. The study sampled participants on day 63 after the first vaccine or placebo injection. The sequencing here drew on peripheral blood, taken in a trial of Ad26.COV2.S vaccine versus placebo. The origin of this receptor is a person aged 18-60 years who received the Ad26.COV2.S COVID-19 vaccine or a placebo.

The CDR3 coding sequence is TGTGCCAGCAGCTTAATGTTAGCAGGGCTAGATACGCAGTATTTT. Translating it yields CASSLMLAGLDTQYF. V is TRBV7-9 and J is TRBJ2-3; a weak D match, TRBD1 (5 bases). Germline V gene sequence: CDR1 SEHNR, CDR2 FQNEAQ (reference sequence). V gave up 2 bases and J gave up 5 bases, with 14 bases separating them. CDR3 size: 15 residues.